This T cell receptor (beta chain) was sequenced in a study of blood T cells in healthy people across ages. Study results and caveats: Fewer expanded clones and more diversity marked long-lived versus aged donors. Not knowing donor CMV status may have confounded expanded clonotype changes. Naive T cell percentage showed a strong correlation with the diversity of TCR beta.

With a J-beta primer mix and a sample-barcoded 5' primer, a second PCR ran about 6 to 11 cycles. Each CDR3 protein gets one entry after TCRdb re-called the 5' RACE reads with MiXCR. The repertoire includes about a million distinct CDR3 sequences, roughly half of them detected once, and around a fifth sits in the top ten. Turning to this clonotype: The target antigen is unknown.

The specimen sequenced was blood. The source of this sequence is a woman aged 55-70 years in good health.

The CDR3 is CAISDNSYTF. Here the CDR3 DNA reads TGTGCCATCAGTGACAACAGCTACACCTTC. The chain uses TRBV10-3 and TRBJ1-2, with D hard to call. V lost 3 bases and J 9 bases, leaving 5 bases between the germline ends. Germline V CDR1 and CDR2: ENHRY, SYGVKD. The CDR3 is 10 residues long.